Listed below are T cell receptor beta chains from one sample, sequenced in a study of T cells in placental villitis. TCRdb's table, derived via immunoSEQ multiplex PCR, lists solely in-frame clones and lacks some. The sample has 6,000 to 8,000 clones; roughly 78% are singletons. Material: placental tissue containing maternal and fetal cells. These receptors came from a human patient with infectious villitis; the placental T cells may come from both mother and fetus. CDR3s include the opening cysteine and the closing phenylalanine or tryptophan. A D gene is named only where the DNA matches it firmly. Only some rows state a clone size, as once, few, many or a class for expanded clones.

D gene | J gene | V gene | clone size | CDR3 DNA | CDR3 protein
- | TRBJ2-5 | TRBV28 | - | TGTGCCAGCAGTCGGAGACAGGCGATAGGGGAGACCCAGTACTTC | CASSRRQAIGETQYF
- | TRBJ1-2 | TRBV7-9 | - | TGTGCCAGCAGCTCCACCTATTCAGACAGAATCTATGGCTACATCTTC | CASSSTYSDRIYGYIF
TRBD1 | TRBJ2-5 | TRBV2 | once | TGTGCCACCCGAGGACAGGCGACCGCCCGGCAAGAGACCCAGTACTTC | CATRGQATARQETQYF
TRBD1 | TRBJ2-6 | TRBV9 | - | TGTGCCAGCAGCGCGGGACAGGGAACTGGGGCCAACGTCCTGACTTTC | CASSAGQGTGANVLTF
- | TRBJ1-4 | TRBV7-2 | once | TGTGCCAGCAGCCTCGGACTGGGGCAGATGTTTGAAAAACTGTTTTTT | CASSLGLGQMFEKLFF
- | TRBJ1-2 | TRBV28 | - | TGTGCCAGCAGCCCAAGGCGGACTGGCTACACCTTC | CASSPRRTGYTF
- | TRBJ2-3 | TRBV11-2 | - | TGTGCCAGCAGCTTAGTTGACACAGATACGCAGTATTTT | CASSLVDTDTQYF
TRBD1 | TRBJ1-2 | TRBV10-3 | - | TGTGCCATCAGTGAGTCATCAGGACAGGCTCTCCCCTATGGCTACACCTTC | CAISESSGQALPYGYTF
TRBD1 | TRBJ2-3 | TRBV9 | - | TGTGCCAGCAGCTCTCGGGGCGGGACAGGGGGCGCGACAGATACGCAGTATTTT | CASSSRGGTGGATDTQYF
TRBD1 | TRBJ1-2 | TRBV24-1 | - | TGTGCCACCAGTGATTCCAGGGGGCGACCCTATGGCTACACCTTC | CATSDSRGRPYGYTF
- | TRBJ1-5 | TRBV2 | - | TGTGCCAGCAGACAAACAGGGAAGTGGGGCAATCAGCCCCAGCATTTT | CASRQTGKWGNQPQHF
- | TRBJ1-2 | TRBV27 | - | TGTGCCAGCAGAGGCAACTATGGCTACACCTTC | CASRGNYGYTF
- | TRBJ2-3 | TRBV5-4 | once | TGTGCCAGCAGCTTGGATGCGAGGCGGGGGCCTTCCACAGATACGCAGTATTTT | CASSLDARRGPSTDTQYF
- | TRBJ2-1 | TRBV27 | - | TGTGCCAGCAGTTTCGGCTGGGGGAGCTCCTACAATGAGCAGTTCTTC | CASSFGWGSSYNEQFF
TRBD1 | TRBJ1-2 | TRBV4-3 | - | TGCGCCAGCAGCGGACGGACAGGGTCTGGCTACACCTTC | CASSGRTGSGYTF
- | TRBJ1-1 | TRBV12-3/TRBV12-4 | - | TGTGCCAGCAGTCTTCAGGGAAACACTGAAGCTTTCTTT | CASSLQGNTEAFF
- | TRBJ1-2 | TRBV30 | - | TGTGCCTGGAGCCCGGTGGGGTTCGACTATGGCTACACCTTC | CAWSPVGFDYGYTF
TRBD2 | TRBJ2-1 | TRBV19 | - | TGTGCCAGTAGTGCCGAACTAGCGGACAATGAGCAGTTCTTC | CASSAELADNEQFF
- | TRBJ1-2 | TRBV5-4 | - | TGTGCCAGCAGCTCCCTGGCAGACATGACCTATGGCTACACCTTC | CASSSLADMTYGYTF